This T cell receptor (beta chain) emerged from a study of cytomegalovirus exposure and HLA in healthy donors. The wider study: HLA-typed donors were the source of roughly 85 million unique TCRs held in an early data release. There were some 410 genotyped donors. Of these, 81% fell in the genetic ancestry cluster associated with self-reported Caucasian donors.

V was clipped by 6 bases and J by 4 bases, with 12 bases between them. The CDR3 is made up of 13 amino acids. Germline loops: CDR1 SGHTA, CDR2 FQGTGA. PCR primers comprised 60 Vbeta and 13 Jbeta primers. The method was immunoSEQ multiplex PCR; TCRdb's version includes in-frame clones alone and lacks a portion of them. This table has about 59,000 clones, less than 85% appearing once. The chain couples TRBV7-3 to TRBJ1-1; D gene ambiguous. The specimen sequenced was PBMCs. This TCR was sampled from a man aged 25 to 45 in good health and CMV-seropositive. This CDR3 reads CASRVEEVTEAFF. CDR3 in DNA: TGTGCCAGCAGGGTGGAGGAAGTCACTGAAGCTTTCTTT.